This TCR beta chain comes out of a study of cytomegalovirus exposure and HLA in healthy donors. Study-level findings and limits: An analysis that came later showed most CMV-associated TCR beta chains appearing HLA-restricted.

As for the donors, each was a healthy bone marrow donor. The PCR was carried out with 60 Vbeta primers and 13 Jbeta primers. Assay used: immunoSEQ multiplex PCR; TCRdb lists only in-frame clones, some missing. The sample shows over 90,000 clones, under 80% of them seen only once. Remarks on this clone: Its antigen is unknown.

The clonotype comes from a woman aged 18-29 years in good health and CMV-seropositive. The specimen sequenced was PBMCs.

CDR3 nucleotides: TGTGCCAGCAGCTTGGCCCCGGGACTAAAGAGGGAGACCCAGTACTTC. Translating it yields CASSLAPGLKRETQYF. J is TRBJ2-5 and V is TRBV5-8; 7 nucleotides match TRBD2. The CDR3 has 16 amino acids. CDR1 and CDR2 from the germline V gene are SGHTS and YDEGEE. V shed 0 bases and J 5 bases; nucleotides not matched to a gene: 10.